This TCR beta chain was found in a study of T-cell memory formation after mild COVID-19. Study as a whole: Clusters of TCRs were largely donor specific.

Regarding the study as a whole: For second-wave clones that peaked at day 37, SARS-CoV-2 specificity went unverified. Clones shrinking from day 15 to 85 showed even CD4/CD8 mixes; later expanders tilted CD4+. Mostly located in CM and EM were contracting CD4+ clones, with contracting CD8+ clones located in EMRA.

MiXCR, applied by TCRdb to the 5' RACE reads, yields one record per CDR3 protein. The sample holds around 300,000 distinct CDR3 sequences, more than 15% seen once. The length of the CDR3 is 13 residues. Looked up from germline, CDR1 is MNHEY and CDR2 is SVGEGT. The germline V and J ends were trimmed by 7 bases and 6 bases, with 14 bases remaining between them. A few counts support this clonotype. Its antigen is as yet unknown. The chain combines TRBV6-2 or TRBV6-3 with TRBJ2-3; D might be TRBD2 (6 bases). Material: PBMCs or a T cell subset sorted from them (not recorded which). This sequence originates from a man in his late teens or twenties who had mild COVID-19 (a few samples of this study predate the infection). Cell type and time point are not known. The CDR3 DNA follows: TGTGCCAGCATCCCCCCTAGCGCGGATACGCAGTATTTT. Translated, it gives CASIPPSADTQYF.